This passage covers 18 T cell receptor beta chains from one sample sequenced in a study of blood T cell repertoires in COVID-19. The assay was immunoSEQ multiplex PCR, and TCRdb's table has in-frame clones only and misses some. The sample records 250,000 to 350,000 clones, approximately 88% being singletons. The specimen sequenced was peripheral blood. The receptors stem from a human donor with COVID-19, enrolled during active disease. The donor label of this sample is uncertain.

J is TRBJ2-3 and V is TRBV28; D perhaps matches TRBD1 (6 bases). The CDR3 totals 13 residues. CDR1 and CDR2 from the germline V gene are MDHEN and SYDVKM. Trimming pared 8 bases from V and 0 bases from J, leaving 9 bases between. The CDR3 DNA follows: TGTGCCAGCCACAGGGCCAGCACAGATACGCAGTATTTT. Translating gives CASHRASTDTQYF. Filled out from reference TRBV28 and TRBJ2-3, the complete variable domain reads DVKVTQSSRYLVKRTGEKVFLECVQDMDHENMFWYRQDPGLGLRLIYFSYDVKMKEKGDIPEGYSVSREKKERFSLILESASTNQTSMYLCASHRASTDTQYFGPGTRLTVL.

This clone was counted only a few times. This sequence joins TRBV5-4 and TRBJ2-1, with 8 bases lining up with TRBD2. With 3 bases clipped from V and 5 bases from J, the junction kept 7 bases outside the gene matches. CDR3 length: 15 residues. Germline values: CDR1 SGHNT, CDR2 YYREEE (reference sequence). In DNA, the CDR3 is TGTGCCAGCAGCTCCGGGACTAGTAACCACAATGAGCAGTTCTTC. Amino acids: CASSSGTSNHNEQFF. The full variable domain, completed using reference TRBV5-4 and TRBJ2-1, is ETGVTQSPTHLIKTRGQQVTLRCSSQSGHNTVSWYQQALGQGPQFIFQYYREEENGRGNFPPRFSGLQFPNYSSELNVNALELDDSALYLCASSSGTSNHNEQFFGPGTRLTVL.

The chain combines TRBV4-1 with TRBJ2-7, with 10 nucleotides matching TRBD2. In germline, CDR1 is MGHRA, CDR2 YSYEKL. The CDR3 sequence is 16 residues long. V trimming: 4 bases; J trimming: 3 bases; junction bases outside the gene matches: 9. The CDR3 nucleotides are TGCGCCAGCAGCCCCCTCGGTCTAGCGGGGGACTACGAGCAGTACTTC. Encoded protein: CASSPLGLAGDYEQYF.

This clone was recorded at least ten times. The CDR3 loop reads CASSFTSDRNEKLFF. The CDR3 DNA reads TGTGCCAGCAGTTTTACATCAGACAGGAATGAAAAACTGTTTTTT. V and J are TRBV28 and TRBJ1-4; D may be TRBD1 (6 bases). V was trimmed by 3 bases and J by 5 bases, leaving 13 bases between them. The germline gives CDR1 MDHEN, CDR2 SYDVKM. The CDR3 has 15 residues.

Concerning this clone: This sample also contains other DNA sequences that code for the same CDR3. V and J are TRBV6-5 and TRBJ1-2; D is ambiguous. Germline V gives CDR1 MNHEY, CDR2 SVGAGI. The V end lost 6 bases, the J end lost 0 bases, and 8 bases lay between the germline ends. This CDR3 region has 13 residues. As DNA, the CDR3 is TGTGCCAGCAGCCGCGTAGCTAACTATGGCTACACCTTC. It translates to CASSRVANYGYTF.

J is TRBJ2-2 and V is TRBV18; unclear D gene. Trimming cost V 6 bases and J 7 bases, with 12 bases left between them. Germline V CDR1 and CDR2: KGHSH, LQKENI. This CDR3 comprises 13 residues. The CDR3 region is CASSPQEFGELFF. In nucleotides, the CDR3 is TGTGCCAGCTCGCCTCAGGAATTCGGGGAGCTGTTTTTT.

The chain recombines TRBV3-1 (or the pseudogene TRBV3-2) with TRBJ2-2, with D perhaps TRBD2 (6 bases). The germline V gene encodes CDR1 LGHDT and CDR2 YNNKEL (reference sequence). This CDR3 region has 17 residues. The V gene lost 1 base and the J gene lost 5 bases, with 17 bases spanning the gap. The CDR3 DNA is TGTGCCAGCAGCCAAGTGTCCCCGGGAGTGGGGACCGGGGAGCTGTTTTTT. Translated, it gives CASSQVSPGVGTGELFF.

V and J are TRBV14 and TRBJ2-3; the match to TRBD2 covers 11 bases. Germline values: CDR1 SGHDN, CDR2 FVKESK. With V trimmed by 2 bases and J by 2 bases, 12 bases remained unmatched. This CDR3 spans 19 amino acids. CDR3 sequence: CASSQLIGLAGGVTDTQYF. The CDR3 coding sequence is TGTGCCAGCAGCCAACTAATTGGCCTAGCGGGAGGTGTCACAGATACGCAGTATTTT.

The chain carries TRBV9 and TRBJ2-2; 8 nucleotides align to TRBD2. Germline loops: CDR1 SGDLS, CDR2 YYNGEE. This CDR3 is built from 16 residues. After removal of 4 bases from V and 7 bases from J, the junction contained 12 bases not matched to a gene. The chain's CDR3 is CASSPMLAGDGGELFF. CDR3 nucleotides: TGTGCCAGCAGCCCCATGCTAGCGGGCGACGGCGGGGAGCTGTTTTTT. The full variable domain, its missing parts supplied by reference TRBV9 and TRBJ2-2, is DSGVTQTPKHLITATGQRVTLRCSPRSGDLSVYWYQQSLDQGLQFLIQYYNGEERAKGNILERFSAQQFPDLHSELNLSSLELGDSALYFCASSPMLAGDGGELFFGEGSRLTVL.

The rearrangement joins TRBV28 to TRBJ1-2, with 8 bases that match TRBD1. Germline loops: CDR1 MDHEN, CDR2 SYDVKM. J lost 4 bases, V lost 5 bases, and 15 bases had no gene match. The CDR3 totals 17 residues. CDR3 amino acids: CASSTFETGARGYGYTF. CDR3 DNA: TGTGCCAGCAGTACCTTTGAGACAGGGGCCCGCGGCTATGGCTACACCTTC.

J is TRBJ2-5 and V is TRBV2; 7 positions match TRBD1. The germline V gene has CDR1 SNHLY and CDR2 FYNNEI. The ends lost 5 bases at V and 5 bases at J; junction bases unmatched: 11. The CDR3 runs to 15 residues. The CDR3 region has the DNA TGTGCCAGCAGTCCCTTGACAGGGAGAGGGGAGACCCAGTACTTC. Amino acids: CASSPLTGRGETQYF.

This clone was observed a handful of times. The genes are TRBV7-9 and TRBJ1-1, with 9 bases matching TRBD1. This CDR3 spans 13 amino acids. Germline V lookup: CDR1 SEHNR, CDR2 FQNEAQ (reference sequence). The junction had 11 bases not matched to a gene; V was cut back by 11 bases and J by 7 bases. As DNA, the CDR3 is TGTGCCGGTATGGGACAGGGATCAAGTGAAGCTTTCTTT. As protein: CAGMGQGSSEAFF.

V usage is TRBV18 and J usage is TRBJ1-6; a weak D match, TRBD1 (5 bases). Trimming pared 2 bases from V and 14 bases from J, leaving 13 bases between. Per the germline V gene, CDR1 is KGHSH and CDR2 is LQKENI. This CDR3 spans 13 amino acids. The CDR3 bases are TGTGCCAGCTCACCAAGTGGCCGGGGGGCCCTCCACTTT. This codes for CASSPSGRGALHF. The variable domain in full, completed from reference TRBV18 and TRBJ1-6, reads NAGVMQNPRHLVRRRGQEARLRCSPMKGHSHVYWYRQLPEEGLKFMVYLQKENIIDESGMPKERFSAEFPKEGPSILRIQQVVRGDSAAYFCASSPSGRGALHFGNGTRLTVT.

The V call is TRBV28, the J call TRBJ1-1, with TRBD1 matching over 9 bases. The CDR3 has 18 residues. Losses at the gene ends were 3 bases for V and 3 bases for J; bases not matched to a gene: 14. Germline V gene lookup returns CDR1 MDHEN and CDR2 SYDVKM. The CDR3 reads CASSLGGSGQGPHTEAFF. CDR3 sequence (DNA): TGTGCCAGCAGTTTGGGGGGATCGGGACAGGGCCCCCACACTGAAGCTTTCTTT.

The V gene is TRBV6-6, the J gene TRBJ2-2; 8 bases map to TRBD1. The V gene end was trimmed by 2 bases and the J gene end by 8 bases; junction bases not matched to a gene: 4. In germline, CDR1 is MNHNY, CDR2 SVGAGI (reference sequence). The CDR3 sequence is 14 residues long. CDR3 amino acids: CASSYRQGTGELFF. The CDR3 nucleotides read TGTGCCAGCAGTTACCGACAGGGGACAGGGGAGCTGTTTTTT.

This clone has a single count. The chain combines TRBV7-9 with TRBJ2-7; the match to TRBD2 covers 7 bases. From germline, CDR1 is SEHNR and CDR2 FQNEAQ (reference sequence). Trimming removed 0 bases from V and 1 base from J; junction bases left unmatched: 3. The CDR3 consists of 15 residues. CDR3 in amino acids: CASSLAGGPSYEQYF. The CDR3 DNA is TGTGCCAGCAGCTTAGCGGGAGGGCCTTCCTACGAGCAGTACTTC.

The chain couples TRBV28 to TRBJ2-3, with D possibly TRBD2 on 5 matching bases. CDR1 and CDR2 (germline): MDHEN, SYDVKM. Trimming took 5 bases from V and 3 from J, leaving 15 bases between them. This CDR3 is built from 15 residues. The CDR3 spells CASSKRRSGTDTQYF. The CDR3 nucleotides are TGTGCCAGCAGTAAGCGGAGATCGGGTACAGATACGCAGTATTTT.

This chain joins TRBV20-1 and TRBJ2-1, with a tentative D call TRBD1 (6 bases). Per the germline V gene, CDR1 is DFQATT and CDR2 is SNEGSKA (reference sequence). The V end was cut by 3 bases, the J end by 7 bases, with 19 bases between. The CDR3 extends over 15 amino acids. The CDR3 coding sequence is TGCAGTGCTAGTCTGGGGGCGCTTCCAGGGAATGAGCAGTTCTTC. It is translated as CSASLGALPGNEQFF.